Listed here is a single T cell receptor beta chain. Trimming took off 6 bases at V and 0 bases at J, with 24 bases between the two ends. The CDR3 length is 20 residues. CDR1 and CDR2 from the germline V gene are MNHEY and SMNVEV (reference sequence). This sample stems from a study of blood T cell repertoires in COVID-19. Turning to the study itself: The origin of the acute and convalescent COVID-19 samples was the United States, Italy and Spain. T cells, B-cell-depleted T cells, or PBMCs provided the cDNA or gDNA that served as material.

Data came from immunoSEQ multiplex PCR; TCRdb stores just in-frame clones and leaves some out. This sample yields around 200,000 clones, of which 85% are seen a single time; about 19% belongs to the top ten. Donors in Cohort 3 who had recovered were those with two negative PCRs, healthcare professional clearance, or resolution of their symptoms. The source is a man in his forties who had recovered from COVID-19. The material sequenced was PBMCs or T cells enriched from blood (not recorded which). The V and J genes are TRBV27 and TRBJ1-6; D call uncertain. CDR3 DNA: TGTGCCAGCAGCCCACGTCTTGGTATACTATCCAACTCCTATAATTCACCCCTCCACTTT. Its protein product is CASSPRLGILSNSYNSPLHF.